What follows describes a single T cell receptor beta chain. The antigen is unknown. This entry comes from a study of T-cell reconstitution after alpha-beta-depleted transplantation in children. The study's findings and limits: In patients about two months after transplant, alpha-beta T cells reportedly arose from several hundred expanded graft clones. By one year post-transplant, T-cell counts and diversity largely arose from T cells that were newly produced. In some patients, recipient T cells and intrathymic progenitors surviving conditioning explained high day-60 diversity.

Unique molecular identifiers tagged the TCRbeta library. TCRdb used MiXCR to reprocess the PCR reads, holding one entry per CDR3 protein. The sample has 750,000 to 950,000 distinct CDR3 sequences, about 16% seen once. Trimming shortened V by 6 bases and J by 5 bases, and 15 bases separated the two germline ends. The CDR3 spans 14 residues. The source is a male patient between 5 and 17 years old who had a stem cell transplant for acute lymphoblastic leukemia, so the T cells may come from the graft donor. This sequence joins TRBV12-3 or TRBV12-4 and TRBJ2-3, with a tentative D call TRBD2 (5 bases). The source material was PBMCs, mostly from graft donor cells, sampled 360 days after TCRalphabeta/CD19-depleted stem cell transplant. The CDR3 loop is CASSLGRGIDTQYF. CDR3 DNA: TGTGCCAGCAGCCTCGGTCGGGGTATAGATACGCAGTATTTT.